The TCR beta chain under discussion was sequenced for a study of blood T cell repertoires in COVID-19. Study summary: Both acute and convalescent COVID-19 samples were obtained from the United States, Italy and Spain. Sources were T cells, B-cell-depleted T cells, or PBMCs; the material itself was cDNA or gDNA.

Authors' methods: Amplification with reference gene primers provided the estimates of nucleated cell counts. The assay was immunoSEQ multiplex PCR, and TCRdb's table has in-frame clones only and misses some. D and trimming come from the DNA, and the V and J calls and clone size come from that table. The data contain 24,000 or so clones, around 85% of them seen just once; the ten biggest clones take up approximately 64%. What was sequenced was peripheral blood. The clonotype originates from a woman of 80 years or more with acute or convalescent COVID-19.

In DNA, the CDR3 is TGTGCCAGTAGTAGGAGGGGTTCCGGGGAGCTGTTTTTT. Translating gives CASSRRGSGELFF. The genes are TRBV19 and TRBJ2-2, with a weak D call TRBD2 (6 bases). V was clipped by 4 bases and J by 6 bases, with 9 bases between them. There are 13 residues in the CDR3. Germline V gives CDR1 LNHDA, CDR2 SQIVND (reference sequence).